This is a list of T cell receptor beta chains from one sample in a study of T cells in localized non-small cell lung cancer. The data were produced by immunoSEQ multiplex PCR, yet TCRdb's version contains in-frame clones alone and is incomplete. The top ten clones hold under 35% of a sample with 1,100 or so clones, over 20% of them seen once. The sequencing used normal lung tissue next to the tumor, collected before any cancer treatment. These receptors all stem from a man between 35 and 75 years old with stage II lung adenocarcinoma. Each CDR3 is given with its conserved first and last residue. Each record gives: V gene, D gene, clone size, J gene, CDR3 DNA, CDR3 protein. The D gene is left open where the match is weak. Some rows have no size entry. The others give once, few or many, or a class for an expanded clone.

TRBV14	NA	once	TRBJ2-7	TGTGCCAGCAGCCCGTTAGGTAAGGGCGGCCACTACGAGCAGTACTTC	CASSPLGKGGHYEQYF
TRBV7-6	NA	NA	TRBJ2-3	TGTGCCAGCAGCTCAGTGGGGGGTTCAGATACGCAGTATTTT	CASSSVGGSDTQYF
TRBV19	TRBD1	few	TRBJ1-6	TGTGCCAGTAGTACCTCGACAGGGGACGATTCACCCCTCCACTTT	CASSTSTGDDSPLHF
TRBV9	NA	few	TRBJ1-1	TGTGCCAGCAGCCCCCGTGGGGGGGTGGGAACTGAAGCTTTCTTT	CASSPRGGVGTEAFF
TRBV11-3	TRBD2	NA	TRBJ2-2	TGTGCCAGCAGCAGGACTAGCGGGGGCTCGAACACCGGGGAGCTGTTTTTT	CASSRTSGGSNTGELFF
TRBV14	TRBD1	once	TRBJ1-1	TGTGCCAGCAGCCAAGACAAGGGGACAGGGCTGAACACTGAAGCTTTCTTT	CASSQDKGTGLNTEAFF
TRBV9	NA	NA	TRBJ1-1	TGTGCCAGCAGCGTAGGTACAGGGAACACTGAAGCTTTCTTT	CASSVGTGNTEAFF
TRBV11-3	NA	NA	TRBJ2-3	TGTGCCAGCAGCACACGACAGGGACTCGCCGGAGATACGCAGTATTTT	CASSTRQGLAGDTQYF
TRBV9	NA	medium-sized	TRBJ1-1	TGTGCCAGCAGCGTAGGAGGGAATCGGCCTGAAGCTTTCTTT	CASSVGGNRPEAFF
TRBV7-7	NA	few	TRBJ2-3	TGTGCCAGCAACGCGCAGGGATGGACAGATACGCAGTATTTT	CASNAQGWTDTQYF
TRBV18	TRBD2	NA	TRBJ2-6	TGTGCCAGCTCACCACCGGGACTAGCGGGGGGGAGGACCAACGTCCTGACTTTC	CASSPPGLAGGRTNVLTF
TRBV11-3	NA	few	TRBJ2-7	TGTGCCAGCAGCTTAGATGGGTCGCAGACCTACGAGCAGTACTTC	CASSLDGSQTYEQYF
TRBV6-8	NA	medium-sized	TRBJ2-1	TGTGCCAGCAGTTCCCCCGGGGGATTTAATGAGCAGTTCTTC	CASSSPGGFNEQFF
TRBV19	TRBD2	once	TRBJ2-3	TGTGCCAGTAGTATAATAGCGGGGAGGAAAGATACGCAGTATTTT	CASSIIAGRKDTQYF
TRBV16	NA	few	TRBJ2-7	TGTGCCAGCAGCCAACGGGGCCAGGGAGCCTACGAGCAGTACTTC	CASSQRGQGAYEQYF
TRBV6-8	TRBD2	NA	TRBJ2-7	TGTGCCAGCAGCCTTGCGTTGCGGGGGGGCGACGAGCAGTACTTC	CASSLALRGGDEQYF
TRBV6-8	NA	few	TRBJ1-1	TGTGCCAGCAGTTACTCGTTCAGGGCGAACACTGAAGCTTTCTTT	CASSYSFRANTEAFF
TRBV28	TRBD2	NA	TRBJ2-1	TGTGCCAGCAGTCCCAGCGGGGGGGCAAGCAATGAGCAGTTCTTC	CASSPSGGASNEQFF
TRBV19	NA	NA	TRBJ2-7	TGTGCCAGTAGTGTCCAAGGATACGAGCAGTACTTC	CASSVQGYEQYF
TRBV18	TRBD1	NA	TRBJ1-5	TGTGCCAGCTCACCACCGACAGGGAATAGGAATCAGCCCCAGCATTTT	CASSPPTGNRNQPQHF
TRBV19	NA	NA	TRBJ2-5	TGTGCCAGTAGTATCTCAAGGGGTTCGGAGACCCAGTACTTC	CASSISRGSETQYF
TRBV9	NA	few	TRBJ2-3	TGTGCCAGCAGCGTAGAAGGGACTAGCACAGATACGCAGTATTTT	CASSVEGTSTDTQYF
TRBV9	NA	NA	TRBJ2-2	TGTGCCAGCAGTGAATCGGCAGGTTCGATTACCGGGGAGCTGTTTTTT	CASSESAGSITGELFF
TRBV18	NA	NA	TRBJ1-1	TGTGCCAGCTCACCACCCTTTGCCTATGGGGGGTCCACTGAAGCTTTCTTT	CASSPPFAYGGSTEAFF
TRBV19	TRBD1	NA	TRBJ1-5	TGTGCCAGTGCTGACAGGGTTGGTCAGCCCCAGCATTTT	CASADRVGQPQHF
TRBV19	TRBD2	NA	TRBJ2-1	TGTGCCAGTAGCCCTTATAGCGGGGGGAGGAATGAGCAGTTCTTC	CASSPYSGGRNEQFF
TRBV9	TRBD1	few	TRBJ1-2	TGTGCCAGCAGCTCCAGGGGACAGGGGAGTGGCTACACCTTC	CASSSRGQGSGYTF
TRBV29-1	NA	NA	TRBJ2-3	TGCAGCGTTGGGCAAGCGGGCACTGGGGATACGCAGTATTTT	CSVGQAGTGDTQYF
TRBV6-8	NA	NA	TRBJ1-2	TGTGCCAGCAGAGCCGCGACCCAACTCTCCCACTATGGCTACACCTTC	CASRAATQLSHYGYTF
TRBV30	NA	NA	TRBJ1-1	TGTGCCTCCTCATTGACAGAGCACACTGAAGCTTTCTTT	CASSLTEHTEAFF
TRBV11-3	NA	large	TRBJ1-5	TGTGCCAGCAGCCTGGACGGGTATAGCAATCAGCCCCAGCATTTT	CASSLDGYSNQPQHF
TRBV28	NA	NA	TRBJ1-1	TGTGCCAGCAGGGGGGGCGCGAACACTGAAGCTTTCTTT	CASRGGANTEAFF
TRBV18	TRBD1	NA	TRBJ1-1	TGTGCCAGCTCACCAAGCGACAGGGGGCTTGGCACTGAAGCTTTCTTT	CASSPSDRGLGTEAFF
TRBV11-3	TRBD1	NA	TRBJ2-7	TGTGCCAGCAGCCTCCGGGACAGGAAGGATGGGGGCGAGCAGTACTTC	CASSLRDRKDGGEQYF
TRBV28	TRBD1	few	TRBJ1-4	TGTGCCAGCAGCCAGGACAGGGGAACAACTAATGAAAAACTGTTTTTT	CASSQDRGTTNEKLFF
TRBV23-1	NA	NA	TRBJ2-1	TGCGCCAGCAGTCAGCGTAGGAGCTCCTACAATGAGCAGTTCTTC	CASSQRRSSYNEQFF
TRBV18	NA	NA	TRBJ1-3	TGTGCCAGCTCACCAGAGGAGATTCGAAACACCATATATTTT	CASSPEEIRNTIYF
TRBV19	NA	NA	TRBJ1-1	TGTGCCAGTAGCCTGGCGCGGGGGGCGAACACTGAAGCTTTCTTT	CASSLARGANTEAFF
TRBV11-3	NA	medium-sized	TRBJ1-3	TGTGCCAGCAGCCTCTACTCAAGCTCTGGAAACACCATATATTTT	CASSLYSSSGNTIYF
TRBV5-1	NA	NA	TRBJ1-3	TGCGCCAGCAGCTTGGGTCTCTCCGAAAACACCATATATTTT	CASSLGLSENTIYF